One and the same sample provided the 31 T cell receptor beta chains below, sequenced in a study of glioma-infiltrating T cells. Using RNA template, CDR3s of TCR alpha and beta were amplified with iRepertoire arm-PCR. TCRdb re-derived calls from the multiplex PCR reads in MiXCR, one entry per CDR3 protein. The sample has 170,000 or so distinct CDR3 sequences, under 55% seen once. Sequenced: glioma tissue, nonneoplastic brain tissue, or PBMCs (not recorded which). These receptors originate from a human donor with low-grade glioma or glioblastoma, undergoing nonglioma brain surgery, or in good health (not recorded which).

V and J are TRBV19 and TRBJ1-1, with a tentative D call TRBD1 (5 bases). Germline-derived CDR1 and CDR2 are LNHDA and SQIVND (reference sequence). This CDR3 is 17 amino acids long. V was trimmed by 3 bases and J by 0 bases, leaving 17 bases between them. Here the CDR3 reads CASSMAVTASMNTEAFF. The CDR3 bases are TGTGCCAGTAGTATGGCCGTGACAGCCAGCATGAACACTGAAGCTTTCTTT.

This clonotype was seen a few times. One base away lies a much larger clone, so this may be a sequencing read error. This chain connects TRBV2 to TRBJ1-2; weak D call: TRBD1 (6 bases). Germline CDR1 is SNHLY and CDR2 is FYNNEI. CDR3 size: 13 residues. The CDR3 nucleotides read TGTCCCAGCTCCCGGACAGAAAACTATGGCTACACCTTC. It yields the protein CPSSRTENYGYTF.

As concerns this clonotype: A much larger clone differs by one base, so this may be a read error. J is TRBJ1-3 and V is TRBV7-6, with TRBD1 matching 7 bases. Germline V gene lookup returns CDR1 SGHVS and CDR2 FNYEAQ. This CDR3 is built from 15 residues. The CDR3 coding sequence is TGTTCCAGCAGCCTTGACAGGGACTCTGGAAACACCATATATTTT. Its translation is CSSSLDRDSGNTIYF.

The chain uses TRBV7-9 and TRBJ2-5; 8 bases map to TRBD2. V gave up 5 bases and J gave up 2 bases; unmatched junction bases: 7. This CDR3 has 15 residues. The V gene's germline CDR1 is SEHNR and CDR2 FQNEAQ (reference sequence). The CDR3 sequence: CASSQGLGRQETQYF. As DNA, the CDR3 is TGTGCCAGCAGCCAGGGACTAGGAAGACAAGAGACCCAGTACTTC.

This clonotype was recorded only once. Since a much larger clone is just one base distant, this may be a read error. The chain carries TRBV6-6 and TRBJ2-7; either TRBD1 or TRBD2 may supply D (5 bases each). With 1 base removed from V and 3 bases from J, the gap between germline ends came to 10 bases. Germline V gene sequence: CDR1 MNHNY, CDR2 SVGAGI (reference sequence). The CDR3 loop spans 14 amino acids. CDR3 DNA: TGTGCCAGCAGTTACTACAGGACTCTCTACGAGCAGTACTTC. This sequence encodes CASSYYRTLYEQYF.

In regard to this clonotype: Just one base apart from a much larger clone, this may be a read error. The rearrangement joins TRBV20-1 to TRBJ2-5, with D tentatively TRBD2 (6 bases). The J call could be wrong; TRBJ2-7 is a better fit for the DNA end. Germline V gene sequence: CDR1 DFQATT, CDR2 SNEGSKA (reference sequence). The CDR3 contains 15 residues. The CDR3 here is CSAGDGAGSSHEQYF. The CDR3 DNA follows: TGCAGTGCTGGAGATGGGGCGGGATCCAGCCACGAGCAGTACTTC.

The genes are TRBV18 and TRBJ2-3; 10 nucleotides align to TRBD2. Germline V gives CDR1 KGHSH, CDR2 LQKENI. J lost 0 bases, V lost 3 bases, and 3 bases had no gene match. CDR3 length: 16 amino acids. The CDR3 DNA reads as TGTGCCAGCTCACCCGGACTAGCGGCAAGCACAGATACGCAGTATTTT. As protein: CASSPGLAASTDTQYF.

This clonotype was seen at least ten times. This rearrangement joins TRBV19 to TRBJ1-2; 8 bases line up with TRBD1. The CDR3 spans 11 residues. CDR1 and CDR2 from the germline V gene are LNHDA and SQIVND (reference sequence). Unmatched junction bases numbered 3, after V lost 9 bases and J lost 6 bases. This CDR3 reads CASRTGNGYTF. In DNA form, the CDR3 reads TGTGCCAGCCGGACAGGGAATGGCTACACCTTC.

For this clonotype: This could be a read error, since a much larger clone is one nucleotide away. The chain has TRBV4-2 and TRBJ1-1; D call uncertain. CDR3 length: 14 residues. The germline V gene has CDR1 LGHNA and CDR2 YNFKEQ. The CDR3 sequence: CASSQVALKTEAFF. The CDR3 DNA reads TGTGCCAGCAGCCAAGTGGCTTTGAAAACTGAAGCTTTCTTT.

The chain carries TRBV29-1 and TRBJ1-1; D is ambiguous. Germline CDR1 is SQVTM and CDR2 is ANQGSEA. This CDR3 has 12 amino acids. The CDR3 DNA sequence: TGCAGGGCCACAAGCCCGAACACTGAAGCTTTCTTT. Its translation is CRATSPNTEAFF.

Of note for this clonotype: A read error may explain this, as a much larger clone is one base away. The J gene is TRBJ2-7, the V gene TRBV28, with D perhaps matching TRBD1 (5 bases). V lost 4 bases and J lost 2, with 12 bases in between. In germline, CDR1 is MDHEN, CDR2 SYDVKM. The CDR3 sequence is 14 residues long. The CDR3 coding sequence is TGTGCCAGCAGTTCTGACAGCGAAACCTACGAGCAGTACTTC. Protein product: CASSSDSETYEQYF.

Points on this clonotype: A read error may explain this, as a much larger clone is one base away. The chain combines TRBV28 with TRBJ1-2, with 8 bases that match TRBD1. This CDR3 has 16 amino acids. The V and J ends lost 6 bases and 3 bases, in that order; junction bases with no gene match: 12. Germline loops: CDR1 MDHEN, CDR2 SYDVKM. Here the CDR3 reads CASRPGQGYADYGYTF. CDR3 sequence (DNA): TGTGCCAGCAGACCCGGACAGGGATATGCGGACTATGGCTACACCTTC.

This chain uses TRBV18 with TRBJ2-2; 10 positions agree with TRBD1. There are 17 residues in the CDR3. Germline loops: CDR1 KGHSH, CDR2 LQKENI. V lost 3 bases to trimming and J lost 6 bases; unmatched junction nucleotides: 10. DNA for the CDR3: TGTGCCAGCTCACCGATTCCGGGACAGGGGTTCGCCGGGGAGCTGTTTTTT. It translates to CASSPIPGQGFAGELFF.

This clonotype was seen many times. The genes are TRBV19 and TRBJ2-3; no clear D gene. The CDR3 has 12 amino acids. The germline gives CDR1 LNHDA, CDR2 SQIVND (reference sequence). V gave up 6 bases and J gave up 2 bases, with 6 bases separating them. DNA of the CDR3: TGTGCCAGTAGCGGAGTCACAGATACGCAGTATTTT. It translates to CASSGVTDTQYF.

In its sample, this clonotype was seen many times. J is TRBJ2-7 and V is TRBV20-1, with TRBD1 identical over 7 bases. The V segment lost 4 bases and the J segment 3 bases; nucleotides outside the gene matches: 9. This CDR3 spans 14 amino acids. Germline CDR1 is DFQATT and CDR2 is SNEGSKA (reference sequence). CDR3 region: CSANIGGSSYEQYF. The CDR3 coding sequence is TGCAGTGCTAACATAGGGGGCTCCAGCTACGAGCAGTACTTC.

Points on this clonotype: A read error is possible here, since a much larger clone lies one base away. The chain joins TRBV18 to TRBJ2-1, with 10 bases identical to TRBD2. Trimming took 3 bases from V and 8 from J; bases not matched to a gene: 4. CDR1 and CDR2 from the germline V gene are KGHSH and LQKENI. This CDR3 is built from 14 residues. CDR3 region: CASSPPAGGYEQFF. CDR3 nucleotide sequence: TGTGCCAGCTCACCTCCAGCGGGAGGGTATGAGCAGTTCTTC.

This clonotype appeared a few times. The chain employs TRBV7-2 and TRBJ2-7, with D possibly called TRBD1 or TRBD2 (7 bases each). This CDR3 is 15 amino acids long. Deletions cut 6 bases from V and 0 bases from J, with 15 bases between. CDR1 is SGHTA, CDR2 FQGNSA, per germline. CDR3 coding DNA: TGTGCCAGCAGTTCAGGGGGGGCGCGCTCCTACGAGCAGTACTTC. Translation: CASSSGGARSYEQYF. The complete variable domain, with remaining parts taken from reference TRBV7-2 and TRBJ2-7, reads GAGVSQSPSNKVTEKGKDVELRCDPISGHTALYWYRQSLGQGLEFLIYFQGNSAPDKSGLPSDRFSAERTGGSVSTLTIQRTQQEDSAVYLCASSSGGARSYEQYFGPGTRLTVT.

This clonotype was found a few times. The V gene is TRBV15, the J gene TRBJ2-7; D possibly uses TRBD1 or TRBD2 (5 bases each). CDR1 LNHNV and CDR2 YYDKDF come from the germline V gene (reference sequence). The CDR3 sequence is 16 residues long. V was clipped by 3 bases and J by 5 bases, with 20 bases between them. The CDR3: CATSRISGTGYNEQYF. The CDR3 DNA reads as TGTGCCACCAGCAGGATATCCGGGACGGGCTACAACGAGCAGTACTTC. Full variable domain (outside the CDR3, taken from reference TRBV15 and TRBJ2-7): DAMVIQNPRYQVTQFGKPVTLSCSQTLNHNVMYWYQQKSSQAPKLLFHYYDKDFNNEADTPDNFQSRRPNTSFCFLDIRSPGLGDTAMYLCATSRISGTGYNEQYFGPGTRLTVT.

This clonotype was counted ten times or more. The V and J genes are TRBV27 and TRBJ2-1; 13 bases map to TRBD2. V lost 6 bases, J lost 9 bases, and 5 bases stayed unmatched. The CDR3 is 14 residues long. Germline loops: CDR1 MNHEY, CDR2 SMNVEV (reference sequence). Here the CDR3 reads CASRLGLAGAEQFF. The CDR3 nucleotides are TGTGCCAGCAGACTAGGACTAGCGGGAGCTGAGCAGTTCTTC.

This chain joins TRBV29-1 and TRBJ2-1, with a tentative D call TRBD2 (6 bases). The CDR3 is made up of 12 amino acids. Trimming shortened V by 7 bases and J by 7 bases, and 14 bases separated the two germline ends. The germline V gene encodes CDR1 SQVTM and CDR2 ANQGSEA. DNA for the CDR3: TGCAGCGGAGAAAGGGCGGGGAATGAGCAGTTCTTC. It encodes CSGERAGNEQFF.

The CDR3 loop is CASSETAAYEQYF. In nucleotides, the CDR3 is TGTGCCAGCAGTGAGACGGCGGCCTACGAGCAGTACTTC. The V and J genes are TRBV6-1 and TRBJ2-7; D is uncertain. The CDR3 spans 13 residues. Trimming pared 3 bases from V and 2 bases from J, leaving 8 bases between. CDR1 is MNHNS, CDR2 SASEGT, per germline.

Regarding this clonotype: A junction boundary mismatches the germline segment, possibly from a read error. The genes are TRBV28 and TRBJ2-1; TRBD2 matches at 7 bases. The germline V gene has CDR1 MDHEN and CDR2 SYDVKM. The CDR3 sequence is 20 residues long. This chain's CDR3 is CASSAPGGFSGMRSYSEQFF. The DNA for the CDR3 is TGTGCCAGCAGCGCTCCGGGTGGTTTCAGCGGGATGAGGTCCTACAGTGAGCAGTTCTTC.

Of note for this clonotype: This could be a read error, since a much larger clone is one nucleotide away. The chain has TRBV27 and TRBJ2-7, with 9 bases that match TRBD2. With 4 bases clipped from V and 3 bases from J, the junction kept 13 bases outside the gene matches. The CDR3 covers 17 residues. Germline CDR1 MNHEY, CDR2 SMNVEV (reference sequence). The CDR3 loop is CASSYSLLASGNYEQYF. CDR3 nucleotide sequence: TGTGCCAGCAGTTACTCTCTCCTGGCTAGCGGGAACTACGAGCAGTACTTC.

Only one count was recorded for this clonotype. Possible read error: a much larger clone is one base away. V usage is TRBV19 and J usage is TRBJ1-5; D is uncertain. Per the germline V gene, CDR1 is LNHDA and CDR2 is SQIVND (reference sequence). CDR3 size: 16 residues. The DNA for the CDR3 is TGTGCCAGTAGCGCCGCCTCGGGTCTCCTCAATCAGCACCAGCATTTT. This sequence encodes CASSAASGLLNQHQHF.

This chain uses TRBV5-6 with TRBJ2-3; D uncertain. From germline, CDR1 is SGHDT and CDR2 YYEEEE. Deletions cut 2 bases from V and 3 bases from J, with 4 bases between. This CDR3 has 12 amino acids. The CDR3 here is CASSFKTDTQYF. CDR3 nucleotides: TGTGCCAGCAGCTTTAAGACAGATACGCAGTATTTT.

There are many counts of this clonotype. The CDR3 nucleotides are TGTGCCAGCAATCTAGCGGGAGGGCCCTATGAGCAGTTCTTC. Encoded protein: CASNLAGGPYEQFF. The gene calls are TRBV28 and TRBJ2-1; the match to TRBD2 covers 12 bases. The germline CDR1 and CDR2 sequences are MDHEN and SYDVKM. V lost 7 bases to trimming and J lost 8 bases; unmatched junction nucleotides: 6. CDR3 size: 14 residues.

Details on this clonotype: A much larger clone lies one base from this, so it may be a read error. The CDR3 loop is CASSFRGFNEQYF. The CDR3 coding sequence is TGTGCCAGCAGCTTCCGGGGGTTTAACGAGCAGTACTTC. V and J are TRBV3-1 and TRBJ2-7, with D maybe TRBD2 (6 bases). The CDR3 is 13 amino acids. Per germline, CDR1 LGHDT and CDR2 YNNKEL (reference sequence). Trimming removed 5 bases at V and 5 bases at J, with 13 bases between.

The CDR3 DNA reads as TGCAGCGTTGAGCACCTGGCGAGCACCGAGCAGTACTTC. It yields the protein CSVEHLASTEQYF. The chain carries TRBV29-1 and TRBJ2-7; no clear D gene. With 3 bases removed from V and 6 bases from J, the gap between germline ends came to 15 bases. The CDR3 consists of 13 residues. Germline-derived CDR1 and CDR2 are SQVTM and ANQGSEA.

This clonotype was detected once. V usage is TRBV7-2 and J usage is TRBJ2-5, with 11 bases lining up with TRBD2. Near its end, the DNA agrees better with TRBJ2-7, so the J call may be wrong. The CDR3 runs to 15 residues. Germline V lookup: CDR1 SGHTA, CDR2 FQGNSA. The CDR3 region is CASSLSLAGVSEQYF. The CDR3 nucleotides are TGTGCCAGCAGCTTATCACTAGCGGGAGTTAGCGAGCAGTACTTC.

The DNA for the CDR3 is TGTGCCAGCAGCGCAAACTGCCAAGAGACCCAGTACTTC. It encodes CASSANCQETQYF. This rearrangement joins TRBV7-6 to TRBJ2-5; no definite D call. Trimming took 5 bases from V and 1 from J, leaving 8 bases between them. Germline assignment: CDR1 SGHVS and CDR2 FNYEAQ. The CDR3 has 13 amino acids.

In nucleotides, the CDR3 is TGCAGCGTTGAAGCTATGGACACTGAAGCTTTCTTT. Translated, it gives CSVEAMDTEAFF. The rearrangement uses TRBV29-1 and TRBJ1-1; D ambiguous. The length of the CDR3 is 12 residues. Trimming took off 1 base at V and 3 bases at J, with 6 bases between the two ends. In germline, CDR1 is SQVTM, CDR2 ANQGSEA.